This TCR beta chain is drawn from a study of blood T cell repertoires in COVID-19. For the study at large: The United States, Italy and Spain were the sources of the acute and convalescent COVID-19 samples.

This clone was seen only a few times. Germline V CDR1 and CDR2: LGHDT, YNNKEL (reference sequence). V shed 2 bases and J 6 bases; nucleotides not matched to a gene: 4. There are 14 residues in the CDR3. Sequencing used immunoSEQ multiplex PCR; TCRdb keeps in-frame clones, though not all of them. The repertoire holds just over 150,000 clones, with about 85% as singletons. The chain has TRBV3-1 (or the pseudogene TRBV3-2) and TRBJ1-2; 9 positions agree with TRBD1. This clonotype was sampled from a human donor with acute or convalescent COVID-19. The donor label of this sample is uncertain. The sequencing input was peripheral blood. DNA for the CDR3: TGTGCCAGCAGCCAAAAAACAGGGGGCCATGGCTACACCTTC. Amino acids: CASSQKTGGHGYTF.